This TCR beta chain was recorded in a study of OX40 agonist ivuxolimab in advanced cancers. Looking at the study overall: Aged roughly 20 to 79 with a mean of 60 years, they were 82.7% male. Eligibility rules accepted prior anti-PD-1, anti-PD-L1 or anti-CTLA-4 therapy, and 30% to 40% had some. Study-wide results and limits: Dosing at 0.1 to 3.0 mg/kg was accompanied by clonal expansion of CD4+ and CD8+ blood T cells by week 6.

The CDR3 runs 16 residues. Trimming pared 1 base from V and 8 bases from J, leaving 19 bases between. Germline V lookup: CDR1 SGDLS, CDR2 YYNGEE. As concerns this clone: Its antigen is undetermined.

The repertoire was sequenced with immunoSEQ multiplex PCR; TCRdb's copy has only in-frame clones and lacks some. The table lists approximately 70,000 clones, roughly 83% of them singletons. The receptor comes from an adult with an advanced solid tumor such as melanoma, head and neck, liver or kidney cancer. The chain is built from TRBV9 and TRBJ2-1; maybe TRBD1 (5 bases). This specimen consisted of CD4+ or CD8+ T cells sorted from blood, obtained in a trial of the OX40 agonist ivuxolimab. The CDR3 is CASSVRTFSPGHEQFF. DNA for the CDR3: TGTGCCAGCAGCGTAAGGACATTCTCCCCCGGGCATGAGCAGTTCTTC. Full variable domain (remainder filled in from reference TRBV9 and TRBJ2-1): DSGVTQTPKHLITATGQRVTLRCSPRSGDLSVYWYQQSLDQGLQFLIQYYNGEERAKGNILERFSAQQFPDLHSELNLSSLELGDSALYFCASSVRTFSPGHEQFFGPGTRLTVL.